A selection of T cell receptor beta chains follows, all from one sample in a study of T cells in Graves' hyperthyroidism and ophthalmopathy. TCRdb redid the calling of the multiplex PCR reads with MiXCR, one entry per CDR3 protein. The profile shows more than 45,000 distinct CDR3 sequences, about 50% of them singletons. The sample taken for sequencing was blood. The receptors shown here come from a woman aged 25 to 39 with Graves' ophthalmopathy. CDR3s include the opening cysteine and the closing phenylalanine or tryptophan. The order of the fields is V gene, J gene, D gene, clone size, CDR3 protein, CDR3 DNA. A D gene is named only where the DNA matches it firmly. The size entry is marked missing in some rows and otherwise reads once, few, many or a size class.

V: TRBV6-1
J: TRBJ1-5
D: .
size: .
CDR3: CASSGAGSQPQHF
DNA: TGTGCCAGCAGTGGGGCAGGGAGTCAGCCCCAGCATTTT

V: TRBV4-2
J: TRBJ2-7
D: .
size: .
CDR3: CASSQEQYF
DNA: TGTGCCAGCAGCCAAGAGCAGTACTTC

V: TRBV9
J: TRBJ2-5
D: TRBD2
size: many
CDR3: CASSARGGWGKETQYF
DNA: TGTGCCAGCAGCGCCCGGGGGGGGTGGGGTAAAGAGACCCAGTACTTC

V: TRBV10-3
J: TRBJ1-6
D: .
size: medium-sized
CDR3: CAISEIDPSSPLHF
DNA: TGTGCCATCAGTGAGATAGACCCCAGTTCACCCCTCCACTTT

V: TRBV7-8
J: TRBJ1-2
D: .
size: many
CDR3: CASSLEIRRTNYGYTF
DNA: TGTGCCAGCAGCTTAGAAATTAGACGGACTAACTATGGCTACACCTTC

V: TRBV20-1
J: TRBJ2-7
D: .
size: .
CDR3: CSATDGTLGYF
DNA: TGCAGTGCAACCGACGGGACTCTGGGGTACTTC

V: TRBV7-9
J: TRBJ1-5
D: .
size: many
CDR3: CASSFDTANNQPQHF
DNA: TGTGCCAGCAGCTTTGACACGGCAAACAATCAGCCCCAGCATTTT

V: TRBV10-3
J: TRBJ1-3
D: .
size: many
CDR3: CATRPGTTGNTIYF
DNA: TGTGCCACCAGGCCCGGGACCACTGGAAACACCATATATTTT

V: TRBV24-1
J: TRBJ2-5
D: TRBD2
size: .
CDR3: CATSDLVSTGREASYF
DNA: TGTGCCACCAGTGATTTGGTATCCACAGGACGGGAGGCGTCGTACTTC

V: TRBV3-1
J: TRBJ1-5
D: .
size: many
CDR3: CASSRTHSNQPQHF
DNA: TGTGCCAGCAGCCGTACTCATAGCAATCAGCCCCAGCATTTT

V: TRBV5-5
J: TRBJ1-1
D: TRBD1
size: .
CDR3: CASRLGQGNTEAFF
DNA: TGCGCCAGCAGACTAGGACAGGGAAACACTGAAGCTTTCTTT

V: TRBV13
J: TRBJ2-2
D: TRBD2
size: many
CDR3: CASSSSGSHNGELFF
DNA: TGTGCCAGCAGCAGTAGCGGGAGCCATAACGGGGAGCTGTTTTTT

V: TRBV2
J: TRBJ2-5
D: .
size: many
CDR3: CASSEWGVGETQYF
DNA: TGTGCCAGCAGTGAATGGGGGGTTGGGGAGACCCAGTACTTC

V: TRBV7-2
J: TRBJ2-1
D: .
size: many
CDR3: CASWPGSVGNEQFF
DNA: TGTGCCAGCTGGCCGGGAAGTGTAGGGAATGAGCAGTTCTTC

V: TRBV7-9
J: TRBJ2-5
D: TRBD1
size: once
CDR3: CASSPGTGGETQYF
DNA: TGTGCCAGCAGCCCCGGGACAGGGGGGGAGACCCAGTACTTC

V: TRBV5-1
J: TRBJ2-7
D: .
size: many
CDR3: CASSPGDGSYEQYF
DNA: TGCGCCAGCAGCCCCGGGGACGGCTCCTACGAGCAGTACTTC

V: TRBV10-3
J: TRBJ2-2
D: .
size: .
CDR3: CAISDGRDTGELFF
DNA: TGTGCCATCAGTGATGGGCGGGACACCGGGGAGCTGTTTTTT

V: TRBV5-1
J: TRBJ2-3
D: .
size: .
CDR3: CASSPDGVPADTQYF
DNA: TGCGCCAGCAGCCCAGACGGAGTTCCTGCAGATACGCAGTATTTT

V: TRBV28
J: TRBJ1-4
D: .
size: many
CDR3: CASTAGGEKLFF
DNA: TGTGCCAGCACCGCGGGAGGTGAAAAACTGTTTTTT

V: TRBV9
J: TRBJ1-2
D: .
size: .
CDR3: CASSVDTGSYGYTF
DNA: TGTGCCAGCAGCGTAGATACAGGGAGCTATGGCTACACCTTC

V: TRBV14
J: TRBJ2-7
D: TRBD1
size: many
CDR3: CASSQGTGLVYEQYF
DNA: TGTGCCAGCAGCCAAGGGACAGGGTTAGTCTACGAGCAGTACTTC

V: TRBV10-2
J: TRBJ2-3
D: TRBD1
size: .
CDR3: CASSEYRGADTQYF
DNA: TGCGCCAGCAGTGAGTACAGGGGCGCAGATACGCAGTATTTT

V: TRBV7-2
J: TRBJ2-7
D: .
size: many
CDR3: CASSLGSGLPYEQYF
DNA: TGTGCCAGCAGCTTAGGTAGCGGACTACCTTACGAGCAGTACTTC

V: TRBV19
J: TRBJ2-3
D: TRBD2
size: .
CDR3: CASSFGLAGGLNEQYF
DNA: TGTGCCAGTAGTTTCGGACTAGCGGGAGGGTTGAATGAGCAGTATTTT

V: TRBV10-1
J: TRBJ2-1
D: .
size: .
CDR3: CARRAGIDNEQFF
DNA: TGCGCCAGGCGGGCAGGAATCGACAATGAGCAGTTCTTC

V: TRBV19
J: TRBJ2-1
D: TRBD1
size: many
CDR3: CASSPGQMNEQFF
DNA: TGTGCCAGTAGCCCGGGACAGATGAATGAGCAGTTCTTC

V: TRBV20-1
J: TRBJ2-5
D: TRBD2
size: many
CDR3: CSARLAGGVPHETQYF
DNA: TGCAGTGCCCGACTAGCGGGAGGGGTCCCACACGAGACCCAGTACTTC